This T cell receptor (beta chain) is from a study of blood T cell repertoires in COVID-19. Study information: Acute-phase and convalescent COVID-19 samples originated in the United States, Italy and Spain. Nucleic acid was either cDNA or gDNA, and it came from T cells, B-cell-depleted T cells, or PBMCs.

Authors' analysis steps: By means of reference gene primer amplification, nucleated cell counts were estimated. Data came from immunoSEQ multiplex PCR; TCRdb stores just in-frame clones and leaves some out. V and J calls and clone size come straight from that table; D and trimming were deduced from the DNA. The sample contains 400,000 to 450,000 clones, approximately 90% of which appear only once. This CDR3 comprises 16 residues. The chain couples TRBV21-1 to TRBJ1-3; the D call in the table, TRBD1, was not verified against the DNA. TRBV21-1 is described as a pseudogene. Sequenced sample: peripheral blood. This clonotype originated in a woman aged 30 to 39 with active or convalescent COVID-19. CDR3 sequence (DNA): TGTGCCAGCAGCAAAGTTCAGGGGCCCTCTGGAAACACCATATATTTT. As protein: CASSKVQGPSGNTIYF.